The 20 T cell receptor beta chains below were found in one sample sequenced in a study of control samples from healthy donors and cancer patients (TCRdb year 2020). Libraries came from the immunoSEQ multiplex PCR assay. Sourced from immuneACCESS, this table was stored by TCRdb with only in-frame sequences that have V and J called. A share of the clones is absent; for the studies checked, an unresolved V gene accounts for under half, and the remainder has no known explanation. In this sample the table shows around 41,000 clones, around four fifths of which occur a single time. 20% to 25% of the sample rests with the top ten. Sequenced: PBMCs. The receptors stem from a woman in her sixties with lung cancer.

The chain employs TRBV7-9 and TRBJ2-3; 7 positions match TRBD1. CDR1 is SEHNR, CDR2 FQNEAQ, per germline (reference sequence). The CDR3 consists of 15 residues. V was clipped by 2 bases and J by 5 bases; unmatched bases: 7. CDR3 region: CASSLPQGIEDTQYF. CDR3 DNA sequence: TGTGCCAGCAGCTTACCACAGGGGATTGAAGATACGCAGTATTTT.

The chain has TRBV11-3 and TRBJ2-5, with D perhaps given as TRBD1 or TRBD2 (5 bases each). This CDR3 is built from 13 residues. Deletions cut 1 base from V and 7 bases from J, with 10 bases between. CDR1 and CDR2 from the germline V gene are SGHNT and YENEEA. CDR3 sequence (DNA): TGTGCCAGCAGCTTAGGAGGGGTCGCGACCCAGTACTTC. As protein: CASSLGGVATQYF.

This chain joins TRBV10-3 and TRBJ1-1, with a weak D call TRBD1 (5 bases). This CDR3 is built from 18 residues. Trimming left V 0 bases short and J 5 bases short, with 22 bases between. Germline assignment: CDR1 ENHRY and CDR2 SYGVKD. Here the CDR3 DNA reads TGTGCCATCAGTGAGTCGATTCGGACGGGGGACGGGCGGACTGAAGCTTTCTTT. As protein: CAISESIRTGDGRTEAFF.

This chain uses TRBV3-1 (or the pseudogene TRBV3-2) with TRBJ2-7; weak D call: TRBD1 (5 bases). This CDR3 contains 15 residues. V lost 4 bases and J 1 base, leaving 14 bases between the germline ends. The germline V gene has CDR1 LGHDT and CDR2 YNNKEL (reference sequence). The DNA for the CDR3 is TGTGCCAGCAGCCCTCAAGTGGGGCGATCCTACGAGCAGTACTTC. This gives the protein CASSPQVGRSYEQYF.

CDR3 residues: CATSDDGNQPQHF. The DNA of the CDR3 is TGTGCCACCAGTGATGATGGTAATCAGCCCCAGCATTTT. V is TRBV24-1 and J is TRBJ1-5; no definite D call. The CDR3 totals 13 residues. Germline-derived CDR1 and CDR2 are KGHDR and SFDVKD. V was cut by 3 bases and J by 4 bases, with 6 bases left in between.

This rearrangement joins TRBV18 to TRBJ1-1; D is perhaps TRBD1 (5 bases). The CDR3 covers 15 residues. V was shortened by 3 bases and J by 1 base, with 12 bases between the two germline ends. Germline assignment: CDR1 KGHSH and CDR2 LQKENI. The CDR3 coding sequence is TGTGCCAGCTCACCGTGGACACTACAGAACACTGAAGCTTTCTTT. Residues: CASSPWTLQNTEAFF.

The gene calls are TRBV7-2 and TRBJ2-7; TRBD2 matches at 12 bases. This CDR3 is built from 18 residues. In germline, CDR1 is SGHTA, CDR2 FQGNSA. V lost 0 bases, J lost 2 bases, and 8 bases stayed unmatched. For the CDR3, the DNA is TGTGCCAGCAGCTTAGCGGCGCCGGGACTAGCGGGTCCCTACGAGCAGTACTTC. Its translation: CASSLAAPGLAGPYEQYF.

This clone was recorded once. The DNA of the CDR3 is TGCGCCAGCAGCATCTCAGGGGAGGTAAATTCACCCCTCCACTTT. Amino acids: CASSISGEVNSPLHF. V and J are TRBV5-1 and TRBJ1-6; possible D gene TRBD1, 6 bases. V lost 4 bases to trimming and J lost 7 bases, with 15 bases between them. The CDR3 is 15 residues long. Germline V CDR1 and CDR2: SGHRS, YFSETQ.

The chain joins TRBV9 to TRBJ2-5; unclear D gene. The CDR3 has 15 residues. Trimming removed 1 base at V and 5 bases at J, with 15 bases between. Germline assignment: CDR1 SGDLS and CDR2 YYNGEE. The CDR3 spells CASSVMSEARETQYF. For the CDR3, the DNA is TGTGCCAGCAGCGTAATGAGTGAGGCGCGGGAGACCCAGTACTTC. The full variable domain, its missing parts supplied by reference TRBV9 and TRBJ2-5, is DSGVTQTPKHLITATGQRVTLRCSPRSGDLSVYWYQQSLDQGLQFLIQYYNGEERAKGNILERFSAQQFPDLHSELNLSSLELGDSALYFCASSVMSEARETQYFGPGTRLLVL.

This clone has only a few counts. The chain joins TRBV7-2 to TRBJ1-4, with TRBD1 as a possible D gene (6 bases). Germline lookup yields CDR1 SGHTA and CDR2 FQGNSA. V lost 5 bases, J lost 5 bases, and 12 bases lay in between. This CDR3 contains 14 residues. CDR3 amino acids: CASSRGARNEKLFF. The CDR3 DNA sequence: TGTGCCAGCAGCCGGGGGGCCCGGAATGAAAAACTGTTTTTT.

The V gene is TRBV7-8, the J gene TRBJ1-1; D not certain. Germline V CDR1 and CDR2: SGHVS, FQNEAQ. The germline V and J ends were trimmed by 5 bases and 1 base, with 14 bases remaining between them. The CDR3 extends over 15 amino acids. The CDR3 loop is CASSLMGGGNTEAFF. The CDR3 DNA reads TGTGCCAGCAGCCTGATGGGTGGTGGGAACACTGAAGCTTTCTTT.

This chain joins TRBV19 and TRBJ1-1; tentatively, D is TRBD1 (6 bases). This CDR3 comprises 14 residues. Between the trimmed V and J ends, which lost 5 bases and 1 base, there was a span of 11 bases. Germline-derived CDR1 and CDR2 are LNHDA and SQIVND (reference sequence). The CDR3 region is CASSRRGWNTEAFF. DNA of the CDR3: TGTGCCAGTAGTCGCAGGGGATGGAACACTGAAGCTTTCTTT.

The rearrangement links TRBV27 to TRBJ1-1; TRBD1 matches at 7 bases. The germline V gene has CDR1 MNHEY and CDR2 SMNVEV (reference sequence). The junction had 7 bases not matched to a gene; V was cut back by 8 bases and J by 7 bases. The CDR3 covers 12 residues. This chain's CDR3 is CASRQGGNEAFF. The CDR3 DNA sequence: TGTGCCAGCCGGCAGGGGGGGAATGAAGCTTTCTTT.

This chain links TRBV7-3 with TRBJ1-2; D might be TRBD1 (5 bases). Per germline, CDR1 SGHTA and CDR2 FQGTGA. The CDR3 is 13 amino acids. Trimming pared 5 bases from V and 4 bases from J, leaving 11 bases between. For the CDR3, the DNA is TGTGCCAGCAGCCCTCCGGACACCTATGGCTACACCTTC. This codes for CASSPPDTYGYTF.

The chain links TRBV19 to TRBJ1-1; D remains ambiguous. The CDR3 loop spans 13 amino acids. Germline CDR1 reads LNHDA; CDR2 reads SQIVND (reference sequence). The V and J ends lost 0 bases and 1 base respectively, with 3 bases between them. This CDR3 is CASSIEGNTEAFF. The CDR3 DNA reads TGTGCCAGTAGTATAGAGGGGAACACTGAAGCTTTCTTT.

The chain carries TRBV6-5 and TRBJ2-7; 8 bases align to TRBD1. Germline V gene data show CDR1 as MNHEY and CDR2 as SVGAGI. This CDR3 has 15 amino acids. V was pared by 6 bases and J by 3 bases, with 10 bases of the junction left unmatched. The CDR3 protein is CASSPWTGLNYEQYF. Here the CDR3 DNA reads TGTGCCAGCAGCCCATGGACAGGGCTTAACTACGAGCAGTACTTC.

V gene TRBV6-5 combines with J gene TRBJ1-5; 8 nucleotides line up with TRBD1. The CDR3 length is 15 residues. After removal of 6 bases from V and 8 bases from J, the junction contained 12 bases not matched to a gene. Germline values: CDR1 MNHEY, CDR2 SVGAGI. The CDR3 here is CASRQGAGVAEPQHF. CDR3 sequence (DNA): TGTGCCAGCAGGCAGGGGGCAGGGGTTGCGGAGCCCCAGCATTTT.

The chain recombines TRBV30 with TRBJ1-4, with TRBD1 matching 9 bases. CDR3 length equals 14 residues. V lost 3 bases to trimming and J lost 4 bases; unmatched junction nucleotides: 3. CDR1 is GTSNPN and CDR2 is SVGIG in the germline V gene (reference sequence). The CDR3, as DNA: TGTGCCTGGAGCGGGGGACAGGGTAATGAAAAACTGTTTTTT. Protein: CAWSGGQGNEKLFF. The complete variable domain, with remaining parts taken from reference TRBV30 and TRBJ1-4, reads SQTIHQWPATLVQPVGSPLSLECTVEGTSNPNLYWYRQAAGRGLQLLFYSVGIGQISSEVPQNLSASRPQDRQFILSSKKLLLSDSGFYLCAWSGGQGNEKLFFGSGTQLSVL.

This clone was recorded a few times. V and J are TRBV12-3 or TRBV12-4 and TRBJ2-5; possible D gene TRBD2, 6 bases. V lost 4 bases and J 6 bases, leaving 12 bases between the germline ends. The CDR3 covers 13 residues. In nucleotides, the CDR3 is TGTGCCAGCAGTTCCTTGGGGGGACAGACCCAGTACTTC. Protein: CASSSLGGQTQYF.

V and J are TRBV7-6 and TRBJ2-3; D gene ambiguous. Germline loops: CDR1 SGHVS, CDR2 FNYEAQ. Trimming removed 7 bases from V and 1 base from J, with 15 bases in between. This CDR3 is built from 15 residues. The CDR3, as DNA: TGTGCCAGCACCTCCGCTTATGGGGGCACAGATACGCAGTATTTT. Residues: CASTSAYGGTDTQYF.